A selection of T cell receptor beta chains follows, all from one sample in a study of shared clonotypes between healthy human individuals. Assay used: immunoSEQ multiplex PCR; TCRdb lists only in-frame clones, some missing. The sample lists some 2 million clones, 85% to 95% occurring once. Sequenced material: naive CD4+ T cells sorted from blood. The receptor set was obtained from a man younger than 35 in good health. The CDR3 runs from the conserved cysteine through the conserved F or W. Fields, in order: V gene, D gene, J gene, clone size, CDR3 DNA, CDR3 protein. The D gene is left open where the match is weak. Size is omitted from some rows. Given values are once, few, many or a class for expanded clones.

v_call: TRBV4-3; d_call: TRBD1; j_call: TRBJ1-2; clone_size: NA; cdr3_nt: TGCGCCAGCAGCCAGGGGGACAGGGGGCATTCGGATGGCTACACCTTC; cdr3_aa: CASSQGDRGHSDGYTF
v_call: TRBV10-3; d_call: TRBD1; j_call: TRBJ2-2; clone_size: NA; cdr3_nt: TGTGCCAGCGGACAGGGAGGTACCGGGGAGCTGTTTTTT; cdr3_aa: CASGQGGTGELFF
v_call: TRBV6-5; d_call: NA; j_call: TRBJ2-5; clone_size: once; cdr3_nt: TGTGCCAGCAGGCCAGGGGGAGGACAAGAGACCCAGTACTTC; cdr3_aa: CASRPGGGQETQYF
v_call: TRBV9; d_call: NA; j_call: TRBJ2-1; clone_size: NA; cdr3_nt: TGTGCCAGCAGCGCCGGGGGAGGCTACAATGAGCAGTTCTTC; cdr3_aa: CASSAGGGYNEQFF
v_call: TRBV6-6; d_call: TRBD1; j_call: TRBJ1-6; clone_size: NA; cdr3_nt: TGTGCCAGCAGTGGGAGGAGGGACAGTGCTAATTCACCCCTCCACTTT; cdr3_aa: CASSGRRDSANSPLHF
v_call: TRBV7-2; d_call: TRBD1; j_call: TRBJ1-6; clone_size: NA; cdr3_nt: TGTGCCAGCAGCGCAGGAGGACAGGCTTATAATTCACCCCTCCACTTT; cdr3_aa: CASSAGGQAYNSPLHF
v_call: TRBV7-8; d_call: TRBD1; j_call: TRBJ2-5; clone_size: NA; cdr3_nt: TGTGCCAGCAGCTTAGTGGGGACAGTCCAAGAGACCCAGTACTTC; cdr3_aa: CASSLVGTVQETQYF
v_call: TRBV5-1; d_call: TRBD2; j_call: TRBJ2-3; clone_size: NA; cdr3_nt: TGCGCCAGCAGCCCGGGACTAGCGGATAGCACAGATACGCAGTATTTT; cdr3_aa: CASSPGLADSTDTQYF
v_call: TRBV9; d_call: NA; j_call: TRBJ1-3; clone_size: NA; cdr3_nt: TGTGCCAGCAGCCGACAGGCCTCTGGAAACACCATATATTTT; cdr3_aa: CASSRQASGNTIYF
v_call: TRBV2; d_call: NA; j_call: TRBJ2-1; clone_size: NA; cdr3_nt: TGTGCCACCAAGCTAAATGCCTGGCGGACAGTCTACAATGAGCAGTTCTTC; cdr3_aa: CATKLNAWRTVYNEQFF
v_call: TRBV2; d_call: TRBD2; j_call: TRBJ2-2; clone_size: NA; cdr3_nt: TGTGCCAGCAGTGGGGAGGGAAGCGGGGAGCTGTTTTTT; cdr3_aa: CASSGEGSGELFF
v_call: TRBV7-9; d_call: NA; j_call: TRBJ1-3; clone_size: NA; cdr3_nt: TGTGTGGCTCCAGAGACGGGTAGGGGCTCTGGAAACACCATATATTTT; cdr3_aa: CVAPETGRGSGNTIYF
v_call: TRBV6-5; d_call: TRBD1; j_call: TRBJ1-3; clone_size: many; cdr3_nt: TGTGCCAGCAGTTACTCCCAGGGGGTAGGAAACACCATATATTTT; cdr3_aa: CASSYSQGVGNTIYF
v_call: TRBV7-6; d_call: NA; j_call: TRBJ1-3; clone_size: NA; cdr3_nt: TGTGCCAGCAGCTTACAGGGTTCTAACACCATATATTTT; cdr3_aa: CASSLQGSNTIYF
v_call: TRBV28; d_call: NA; j_call: TRBJ2-7; clone_size: NA; cdr3_nt: TGTGCCAGCCAAGGAGTCTACGAGCAGTACTTC; cdr3_aa: CASQGVYEQYF
v_call: TRBV10-2; d_call: TRBD1; j_call: TRBJ2-2; clone_size: NA; cdr3_nt: TGCGCCAGCCGGGGACAGGGGACCGGGGAGCTGTTTTTT; cdr3_aa: CASRGQGTGELFF
v_call: TRBV11-2; d_call: NA; j_call: TRBJ1-2; clone_size: NA; cdr3_nt: TGTGCCAGCAGCTTAGATTTCGGGGGGCTTAACTATGGCTACACCTTC; cdr3_aa: CASSLDFGGLNYGYTF
v_call: TRBV30; d_call: NA; j_call: TRBJ2-2; clone_size: NA; cdr3_nt: TGTGCCTGGAGGTGGGGGACCGGGGAGCTGTTTTTT; cdr3_aa: CAWRWGTGELFF
v_call: TRBV30; d_call: NA; j_call: TRBJ2-7; clone_size: NA; cdr3_nt: TGTGCCTGGAGTGTTGGGGTAGTCTACGAGCAGTACTTC; cdr3_aa: CAWSVGVVYEQYF
v_call: TRBV21-1; d_call: NA; j_call: TRBJ2-7; clone_size: NA; cdr3_nt: TGTGCCAGCAGCAAAATTGGCCGGGAAGGATCCTACGAGCAGTACTTC; cdr3_aa: CASSKIGREGSYEQYF
v_call: TRBV28; d_call: TRBD1; j_call: TRBJ1-5; clone_size: once; cdr3_nt: TGTGCCACCCTACCAAGAACGGGACAGTTAAATCAGCCCCAGCATTTT; cdr3_aa: CATLPRTGQLNQPQHF
v_call: TRBV9; d_call: TRBD2; j_call: TRBJ2-1; clone_size: NA; cdr3_nt: TGTGCCAGCAGCGGACCAGGGACTAGCGGGAGGCCCTACAATGAGCAGTTCTTC; cdr3_aa: CASSGPGTSGRPYNEQFF
v_call: TRBV6-1; d_call: NA; j_call: TRBJ1-2; clone_size: NA; cdr3_nt: TGTGCCAGCAGTGAGGCAGGACTTCTCTACACCTTC; cdr3_aa: CASSEAGLLYTF
v_call: TRBV30; d_call: NA; j_call: TRBJ2-7; clone_size: NA; cdr3_nt: TGTGCCTGGACCCGAGGGAGCGAGCAGTACTTC; cdr3_aa: CAWTRGSEQYF
v_call: TRBV5-1; d_call: NA; j_call: TRBJ2-5; clone_size: NA; cdr3_nt: TGCGCCAGCAGAAACGAAGGGACGGAGCAAGAGACCCAGTACTTC; cdr3_aa: CASRNEGTEQETQYF
v_call: TRBV30; d_call: TRBD1; j_call: TRBJ2-3; clone_size: NA; cdr3_nt: TGTGCCTGGAGTGTAATAAATAGGGGGCCCACAGATACGCAGTATTTT; cdr3_aa: CAWSVINRGPTDTQYF
v_call: TRBV28; d_call: NA; j_call: TRBJ2-1; clone_size: NA; cdr3_nt: TGTGCCAGCAGGCCGTCGGGAGGACAGGAGTTCTTC; cdr3_aa: CASRPSGGQEFF
v_call: TRBV4-1; d_call: TRBD2; j_call: TRBJ2-1; clone_size: NA; cdr3_nt: TGCGCCAGCAGCCAACAGGGGACTAGCGTCAATGAGCAGTTCTTC; cdr3_aa: CASSQQGTSVNEQFF
v_call: TRBV5-1; d_call: TRBD1; j_call: TRBJ2-3; clone_size: NA; cdr3_nt: TGCGCCAGCAGCCACGGACAGGGGACAGATACGCAGTATTTT; cdr3_aa: CASSHGQGTDTQYF
v_call: TRBV5-1; d_call: NA; j_call: TRBJ1-3; clone_size: NA; cdr3_nt: TGCGCCAGCAGCCGCGAATGGGGGTCTGGAAACACCATATATTTT; cdr3_aa: CASSREWGSGNTIYF
v_call: TRBV28; d_call: NA; j_call: TRBJ1-3; clone_size: NA; cdr3_nt: TGTGCCAGCAGGGGAAACACCATATATTTT; cdr3_aa: CASRGNTIYF
v_call: TRBV7-8; d_call: NA; j_call: TRBJ1-2; clone_size: NA; cdr3_nt: TGTGCCAGCAGCTTAGTTCTAGAGAATGGCTACACCTTC; cdr3_aa: CASSLVLENGYTF